This TCR beta chain came from a study of shared clonotypes between healthy human individuals (TCRdb year 2020). Turning to the overall study: The cohort comprised two women and a few men aged 18 to 49 years. For each donor, CD4 naive and CD4 memory were each run on three plates, CD8 naive on two plates, and CD8 memory on one plate. To estimate repertoire size and how much clonotype sharing occurs between individuals, the study deeply sequenced the blood TCR repertoires of roughly 5 healthy adults. To increase sequencing depth and limit assay-specific biases, different laboratories used diverse techniques to prepare libraries and sequence TCR repertoires. Each donor's leukapheresis produced roughly between roughly 0.85 and 9 billion PBMCs.

Donors were healthy HIV-negative adults with no recently reported acute infections or vaccinations. Every donor was a Caucasian adult residing in Nashville, Tennessee, USA. CD4+ T cells were enriched by magnetic negative selection, after which naive cells were positively selected on CD45RA and the negative fraction was taken as the memory subset. Blood was collected by leukapheresis, and PBMCs were isolated by Ficoll-Histopaque density gradient centrifugation and then cryopreserved in liquid nitrogen vapor phase. Purity and quantity of every magnetically sorted T cell population were checked by analytical flow cytometry. From each sorted fraction, genomic DNA was isolated and quantified by UV absorbance on a Nanodrop 2000c. Ends trimmed: V by 5 bases, J by 2 bases; bases unmatched to a gene: 5. The germline V gene (reference sequence) supplies CDR1 LNHDA and CDR2 SQIVND. The CDR3 measures 14 amino acids from cysteine to phenylalanine. Solely the CDR3 DNA is kept, with 42 bases framed from the first base.

Using the deep immunoSEQ assay, TCR CDR3 regions were amplified from genomic DNA by multiplex PCR. Extracted genomic DNA from each cell subset was distributed evenly across all wells of several immunoSEQ 96-well plates, and each plate was treated as a replicate. For sorted subsets, around 200 ng genomic DNA, equal to 30,000 to 35,000 T cell genomes, was loaded into each replicate PCR. The purified libraries were quantified using a Qubit 3.0 fluorometer, sized with a Bioanalyzer 2100, and then quantified again using the KAPA Library Quantification kit. Each immunoSEQ 96-well plate was sequenced on its own single-read 150-cycle Illumina NextSeq 550 flow cell. The original pipeline was this. Because the immunoSEQ output included only junctional sequences and no quality scores, the filtering could not be the same as the filtering used for full-length reads. To assign V/J genes and CDR3, sequences were annotated against IMGT germline references using PyIR, a Python wrapper for IgBLAST v1.9. Reads with weak V/J assignments (E-value above 1e-6), missing CDR3, stop codons, out-of-frame junctions, or ambiguous translated residues were removed. V3J clonotypes were defined by identical inferred V gene, J gene, and CDR3 amino acid sequence. Percentage overlap between repertoires was computed as shared unique clonotypes divided by the size of the smaller repertoire. Repertoire richness was assessed with RTK rarefaction, the Chao1 estimator, and Recon v2.1 estimates of unobserved clonotypes. For all TCRbeta clonotypes obtained by the gDNA method from a few donors, generation probabilities were computed with OLGA. In TCRdb, the immuneACCESS table is reduced to in-frame sequences with V and J assigned. These tables do not hold every clone; where another copy was compared, an unresolved V gene accounts for under half, and the others remain unexplained. V and J calls and clone size are those listed in that table; D and trimming were worked out from the DNA. This sample holds over a million clones; around 95% were observed only once. The ten largest account for roughly 1.2% of the sample.

Remarks on this clone: Its antigen remains undetermined. No qualities accompany the bases; no much larger clone lies one base away.

Overall study results and their limits: Clonotypes shared by all four sorted-subset donors showed higher generation probabilities than non-shared clonotypes. Only blood was sampled, and tissue TCR repertoires likely differ from those in blood. Based on pairwise subsampling, the degree of clonotype sharing among donors was expected to be affected by sequencing depth. Even with the large sequencing depth, rarefaction of the sorted-subset datasets indicated that sequencing was incomplete. Because the study included only a small number of donors, the genetic and exposure-history diversity represented was limited. When a handful of donors were compared, the shared fraction of clonotypes was about 5% for naive CD4, 3.5% for naive CD8, about 2.4% for memory CD4, and approximately 0.4% for memory CD8. Estimated clonotype richness was generally larger for naive than for memory subsets.

The clonotype originates from a man aged 30 to 45 in good health. The specimen was naive CD4+ T cells sorted from blood. The sample's cell subset or site, from its label and the paper: CD45RA+ positively selected. The sequence links TRBV19 to TRBJ2-7, with 8 central nucleotides matching TRBD1. The CDR3 protein sequence reads: CASSFRDRPYEQYF. Read as DNA, the sequence is TGTGCCAGTAGTTTCCGGGACAGGCCCTACGAGCAGTACTTC.